This T cell receptor (beta chain) was sequenced during a study of T cell repertoires in aging, cancer and after chemotherapy. Across the whole study: Clear clonal overlap appeared across healthy donor samples taken over several months to years. The full dataset contained around 10 million TCR reads.

This clonotype showed up just once. Its antigen is undetermined. Peripheral blood genomic DNA, not sorted cells or RNA, was the template. Rearranged V-D-J TRB sequences were amplified with a mixed TRB-A/B primer pool. From the multiplex PCR reads, TCRdb called clonotypes with MiXCR, one entry per CDR3 protein. Among some 15,000 distinct CDR3 sequences listed, around 20% were seen once. V lost 0 bases to trimming and J lost 1 base, with 8 bases between them. Germline lookup yields CDR1 SGHRS and CDR2 YFSETQ. This CDR3 has 15 residues. Study-wide results and caveats: Median generation probability rose over the chemotherapy interval in each cancer cohort, suggesting rebound thymic output. In cancer patients, declining TCR diversity with age involved lost richness and lost evenness.

This chain joins TRBV5-1 and TRBJ1-5; D gene unclear. The sequence was collected from a human donor in good health. Sequencing used blood. The CDR3 region is CASSLESPSNQPQHF. In DNA form, the CDR3 reads TGCGCCAGCAGCTTGGAGTCACCGAGCAATCAGCCCCAGCATTTT.